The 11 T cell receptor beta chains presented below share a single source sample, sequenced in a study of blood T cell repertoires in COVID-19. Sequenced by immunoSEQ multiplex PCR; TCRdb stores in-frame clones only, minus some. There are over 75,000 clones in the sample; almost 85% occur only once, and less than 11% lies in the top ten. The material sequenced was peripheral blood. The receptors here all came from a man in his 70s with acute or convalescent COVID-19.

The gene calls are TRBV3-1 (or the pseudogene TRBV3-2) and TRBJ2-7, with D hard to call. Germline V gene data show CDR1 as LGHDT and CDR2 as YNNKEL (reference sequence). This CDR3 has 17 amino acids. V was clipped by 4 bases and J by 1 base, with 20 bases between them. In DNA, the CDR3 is TGTGCCAGCAGCCGTACATATGGGCCTTTGCCTTCCTACGAGCAGTACTTC. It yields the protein CASSRTYGPLPSYEQYF.

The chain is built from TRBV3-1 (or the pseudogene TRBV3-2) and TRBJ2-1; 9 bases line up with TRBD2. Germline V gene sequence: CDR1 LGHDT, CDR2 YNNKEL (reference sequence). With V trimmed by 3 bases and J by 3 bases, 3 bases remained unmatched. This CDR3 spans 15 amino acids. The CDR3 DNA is TGTGCCAGCAGCCAGCGGGGGGGCTTCTACAATGAGCAGTTCTTC. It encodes CASSQRGGFYNEQFF.

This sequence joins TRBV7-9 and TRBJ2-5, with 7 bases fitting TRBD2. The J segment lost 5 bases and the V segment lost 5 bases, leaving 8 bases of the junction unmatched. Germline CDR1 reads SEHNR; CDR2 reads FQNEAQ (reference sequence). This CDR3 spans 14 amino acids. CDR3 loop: CASSVRESGETQYF. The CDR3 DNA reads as TGTGCCAGCAGCGTGCGGGAGTCGGGGGAGACCCAGTACTTC.

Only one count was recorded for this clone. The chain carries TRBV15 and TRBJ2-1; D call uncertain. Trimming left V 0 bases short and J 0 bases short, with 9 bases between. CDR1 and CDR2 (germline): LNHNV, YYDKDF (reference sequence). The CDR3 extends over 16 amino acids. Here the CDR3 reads CATSRDGRPSYNEQFF. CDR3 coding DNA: TGTGCCACCAGCAGAGATGGGCGACCCTCCTACAATGAGCAGTTCTTC.

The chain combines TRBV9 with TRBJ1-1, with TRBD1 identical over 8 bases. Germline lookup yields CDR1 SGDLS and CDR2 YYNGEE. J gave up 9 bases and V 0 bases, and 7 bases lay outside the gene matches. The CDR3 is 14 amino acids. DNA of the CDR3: TGTGCCAGCAGCGTAGGGGGGACAGGAGGAAAAGCTTTCTTT. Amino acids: CASSVGGTGGKAFF.

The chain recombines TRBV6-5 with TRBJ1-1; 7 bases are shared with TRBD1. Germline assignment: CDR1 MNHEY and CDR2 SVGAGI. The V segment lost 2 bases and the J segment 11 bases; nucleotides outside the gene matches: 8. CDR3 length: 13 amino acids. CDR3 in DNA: TGTGCCAGCAGTTACCGGGACAGAGACGGGGCTTTCTTT. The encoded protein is CASSYRDRDGAFF.

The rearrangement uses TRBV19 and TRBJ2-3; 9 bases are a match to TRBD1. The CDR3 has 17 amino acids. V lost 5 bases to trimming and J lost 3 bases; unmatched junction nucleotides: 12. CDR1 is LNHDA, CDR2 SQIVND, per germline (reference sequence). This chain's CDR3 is CASSPLPGTGRTDTQYF. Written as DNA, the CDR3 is TGTGCCAGTAGTCCTTTACCTGGGACAGGGCGGACAGATACGCAGTATTTT.

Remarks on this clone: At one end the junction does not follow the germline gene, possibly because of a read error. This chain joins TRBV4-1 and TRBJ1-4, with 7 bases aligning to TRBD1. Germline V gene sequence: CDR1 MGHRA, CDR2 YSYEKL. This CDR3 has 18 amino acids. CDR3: CASSQDPDRVATNEKLFF. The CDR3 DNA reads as TGCGCCAGCAGTCAAGATCCCGACAGGGTGGCAACTAATGAAAAACTGTTTTTT.

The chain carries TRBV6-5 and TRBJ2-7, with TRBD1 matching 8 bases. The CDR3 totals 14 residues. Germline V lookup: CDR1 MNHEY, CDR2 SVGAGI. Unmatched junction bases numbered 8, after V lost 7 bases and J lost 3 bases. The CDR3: CASTLRDRGYEQYF. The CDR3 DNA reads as TGTGCCAGCACCCTCCGCGACAGGGGCTACGAGCAGTACTTC.

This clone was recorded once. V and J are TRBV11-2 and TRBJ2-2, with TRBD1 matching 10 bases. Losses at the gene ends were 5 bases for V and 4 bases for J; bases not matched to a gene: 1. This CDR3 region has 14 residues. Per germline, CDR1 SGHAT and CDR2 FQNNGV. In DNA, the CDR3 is TGTGCCAGCAGCCGGGACAGGGGCACCGGGGAGCTGTTTTTT. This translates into CASSRDRGTGELFF.

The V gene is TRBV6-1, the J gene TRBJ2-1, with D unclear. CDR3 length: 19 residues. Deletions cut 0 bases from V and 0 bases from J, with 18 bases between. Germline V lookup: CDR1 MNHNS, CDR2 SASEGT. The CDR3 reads CASSEAIKVTAYSYNEQFF. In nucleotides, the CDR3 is TGTGCCAGCAGTGAAGCGATCAAGGTTACAGCCTACTCCTACAATGAGCAGTTCTTC.